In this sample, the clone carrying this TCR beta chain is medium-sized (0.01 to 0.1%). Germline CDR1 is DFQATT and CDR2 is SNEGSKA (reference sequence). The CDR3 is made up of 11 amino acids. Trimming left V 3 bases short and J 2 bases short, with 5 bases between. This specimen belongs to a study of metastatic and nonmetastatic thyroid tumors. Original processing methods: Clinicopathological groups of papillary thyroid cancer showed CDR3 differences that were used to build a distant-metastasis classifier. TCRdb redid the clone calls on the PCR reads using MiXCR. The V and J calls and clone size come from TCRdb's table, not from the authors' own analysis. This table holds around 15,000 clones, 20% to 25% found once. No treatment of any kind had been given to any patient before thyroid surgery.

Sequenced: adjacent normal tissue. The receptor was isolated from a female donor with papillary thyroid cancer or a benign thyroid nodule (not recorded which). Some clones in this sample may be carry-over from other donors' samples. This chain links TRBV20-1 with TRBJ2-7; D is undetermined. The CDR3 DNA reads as TGCAGTGCTAGGACAACCTACGAGCAGTACTTC. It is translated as CSARTTYEQYF.